This T cell receptor beta chain comes out of a study of CD8 T cells in ankylosing spondylitis. A remark on this clonotype: The target antigen is unknown.

In making TCR beta libraries, quantitative 5'-RACE with molecular barcodes was used. TCRdb reprocessed the 5' RACE reads with MiXCR, giving one entry per CDR3 protein. Counted here are 800,000 to 900,000 distinct CDR3 sequences, roughly 12% occurring once; the ten biggest clones make up roughly 0.51%. Per germline, CDR1 SGHDT and CDR2 YYEEEE. With V trimmed by 4 bases and J by 6 bases, 7 bases remained unmatched. The CDR3 contains 15 residues. Study results and limitations: Significant enrichment of disease-linked clones was reportedly seen in matched ankylosing spondylitis synovial fluid. A motif in TCR beta, a set of about 8 highly homologous variants, appeared characteristic of ankylosing spondylitis blood. Both synovial fluid and blood in reactive arthritis had previously been reported to carry some motif variants.

Sequenced input: blood, either unsorted or a sorted T cell fraction (not recorded which). The source of this sequence is a male donor with ankylosing spondylitis. The V and J genes are TRBV5-6 and TRBJ2-5, with TRBD1 matching over 12 bases. CDR3 residues: CASSQGTGGGKTQYF. The CDR3 nucleotides are TGTGCCAGCAGCCAGGGGACAGGGGGCGGGAAGACCCAGTACTTC.